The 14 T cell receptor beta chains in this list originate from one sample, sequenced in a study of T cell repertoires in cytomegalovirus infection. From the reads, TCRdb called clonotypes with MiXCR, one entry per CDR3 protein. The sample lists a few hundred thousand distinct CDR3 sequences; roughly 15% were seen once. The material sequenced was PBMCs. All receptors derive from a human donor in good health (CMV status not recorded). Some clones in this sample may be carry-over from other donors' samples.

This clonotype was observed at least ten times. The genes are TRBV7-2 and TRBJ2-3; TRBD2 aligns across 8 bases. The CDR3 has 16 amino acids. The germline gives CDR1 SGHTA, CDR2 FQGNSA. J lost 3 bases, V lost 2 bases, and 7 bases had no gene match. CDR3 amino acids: CASSLISGGPTDTQYF. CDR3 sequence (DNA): TGTGCCAGCAGCTTAATTTCGGGGGGGCCGACAGATACGCAGTATTTT.

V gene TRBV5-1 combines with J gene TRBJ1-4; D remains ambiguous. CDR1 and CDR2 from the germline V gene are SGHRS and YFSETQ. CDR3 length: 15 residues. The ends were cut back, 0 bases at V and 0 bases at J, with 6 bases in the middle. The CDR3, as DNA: TGCGCCAGCAGCTTGGTGGGAGCAACTAATGAAAAACTGTTTTTT. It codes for CASSLVGATNEKLFF.

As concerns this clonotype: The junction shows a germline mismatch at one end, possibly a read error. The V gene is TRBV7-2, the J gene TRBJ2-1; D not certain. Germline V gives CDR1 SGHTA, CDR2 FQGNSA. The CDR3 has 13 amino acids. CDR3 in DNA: TGTGCCAGCAGCTTTGACACTATCAATGCGCAGTTCTTC. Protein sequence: CASSFDTINAQFF. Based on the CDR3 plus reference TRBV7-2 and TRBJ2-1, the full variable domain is GAGVSQSPSNKVTEKGKDVELRCDPISGHTALYWYRQSLGQGLEFLIYFQGNSAPDKSGLPSDRFSAERTGGSVSTLTIQRTQQEDSAVYLCASSFDTINAQFFGPGTRLTVL.

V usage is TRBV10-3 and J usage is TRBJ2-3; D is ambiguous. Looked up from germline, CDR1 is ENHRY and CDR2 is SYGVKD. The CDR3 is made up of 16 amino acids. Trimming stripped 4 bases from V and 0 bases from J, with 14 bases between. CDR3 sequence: CAISGILDESTDTQYF. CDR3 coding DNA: TGTGCCATCAGTGGCATTTTGGACGAAAGCACAGATACGCAGTATTTT.

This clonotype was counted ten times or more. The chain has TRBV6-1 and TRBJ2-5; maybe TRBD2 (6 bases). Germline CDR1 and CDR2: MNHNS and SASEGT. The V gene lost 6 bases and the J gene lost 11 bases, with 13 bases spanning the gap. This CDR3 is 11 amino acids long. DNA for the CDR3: TGTGCCAGCAGGCAAACCGGGACTCAGTACTTC. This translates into CASRQTGTQYF.

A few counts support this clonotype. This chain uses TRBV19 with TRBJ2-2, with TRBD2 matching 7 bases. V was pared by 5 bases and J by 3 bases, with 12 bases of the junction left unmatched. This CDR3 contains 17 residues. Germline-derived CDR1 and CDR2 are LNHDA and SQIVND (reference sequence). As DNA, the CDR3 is TGTGCCAGTAGTCCCCGTCGTGCGGGGGTTGACACCGGGGAGCTGTTTTTT. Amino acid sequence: CASSPRRAGVDTGELFF.

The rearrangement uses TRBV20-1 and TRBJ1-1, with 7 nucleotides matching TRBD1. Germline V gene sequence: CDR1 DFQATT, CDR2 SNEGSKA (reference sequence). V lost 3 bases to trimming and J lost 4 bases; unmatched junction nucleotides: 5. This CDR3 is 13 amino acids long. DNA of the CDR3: TGCAGTGCTAGTTCCAGGGGGGGCACTGAAGCTTTCTTT. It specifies CSASSRGGTEAFF.

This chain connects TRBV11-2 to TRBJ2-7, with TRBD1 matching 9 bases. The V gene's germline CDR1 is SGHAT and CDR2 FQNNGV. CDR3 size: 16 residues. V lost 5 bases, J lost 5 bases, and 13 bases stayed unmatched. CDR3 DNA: TGTGCCAGCAGCCGTCCCGGGACAGGGAGATACGACGAGCAGTACTTC. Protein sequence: CASSRPGTGRYDEQYF. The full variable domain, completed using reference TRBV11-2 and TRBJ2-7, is EAGVAQSPRYKIIEKRQSVAFWCNPISGHATLYWYQQILGQGPKLLIQFQNNGVVDDSQLPKDRFSAERLKGVDSTLKIQPAKLEDSAVYLCASSRPGTGRYDEQYFGPGTRLTVT.

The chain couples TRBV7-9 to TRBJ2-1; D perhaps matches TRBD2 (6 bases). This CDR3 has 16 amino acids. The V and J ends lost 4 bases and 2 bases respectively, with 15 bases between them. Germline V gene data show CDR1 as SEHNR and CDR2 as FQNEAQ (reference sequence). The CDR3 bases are TGTGCCAGCAGCTCCCTCTCTCGGGGGACCTACAATGAGCAGTTCTTC. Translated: CASSSLSRGTYNEQFF. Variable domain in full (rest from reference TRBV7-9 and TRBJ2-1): DTGVSQNPRHKITKRGQNVTFRCDPISEHNRLYWYRQTLGQGPEFLTYFQNEAQLEKSRLLSDRFSAERPKGSFSTLEIQRTEQGDSAMYLCASSSLSRGTYNEQFFGPGTRLTVL.

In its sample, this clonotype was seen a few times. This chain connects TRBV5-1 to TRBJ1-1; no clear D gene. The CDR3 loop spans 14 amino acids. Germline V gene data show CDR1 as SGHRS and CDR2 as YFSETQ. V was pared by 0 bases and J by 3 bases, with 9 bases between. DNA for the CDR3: TGCGCCAGCAGCTTGGTGGGATGGTACACTGAAGCTTTCTTT. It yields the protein CASSLVGWYTEAFF.

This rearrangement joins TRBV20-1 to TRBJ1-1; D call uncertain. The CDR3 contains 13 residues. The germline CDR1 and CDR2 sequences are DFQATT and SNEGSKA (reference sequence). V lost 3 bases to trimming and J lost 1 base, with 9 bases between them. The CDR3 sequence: CSASLAENTEAFF. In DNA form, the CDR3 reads TGCAGTGCTAGTTTGGCCGAGAACACTGAAGCTTTCTTT.

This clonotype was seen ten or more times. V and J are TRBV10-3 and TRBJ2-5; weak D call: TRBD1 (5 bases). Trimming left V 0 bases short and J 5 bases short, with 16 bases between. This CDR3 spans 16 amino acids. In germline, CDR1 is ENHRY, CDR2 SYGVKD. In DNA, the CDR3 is TGTGCCATCAGTGAGTCGACCGGACGACCAGGGGAGACCCAGTACTTC. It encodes CAISESTGRPGETQYF.

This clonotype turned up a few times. The CDR3 spells CASTQTGDNTEAFF. In DNA, the CDR3 is TGCGCCAGCACCCAGACAGGGGATAACACTGAAGCTTTCTTT. J is TRBJ1-1 and V is TRBV4-1; 8 nucleotides agree with TRBD1. The germline V gene encodes CDR1 MGHRA and CDR2 YSYEKL. The V and J ends lost 7 bases and 2 bases, in that order; junction bases with no gene match: 6. The CDR3 consists of 14 residues.

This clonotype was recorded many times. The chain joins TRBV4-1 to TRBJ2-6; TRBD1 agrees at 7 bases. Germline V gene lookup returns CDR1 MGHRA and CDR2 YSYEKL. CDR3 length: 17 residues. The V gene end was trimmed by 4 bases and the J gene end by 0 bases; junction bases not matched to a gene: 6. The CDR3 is CASSPGTAFSGANVLTF. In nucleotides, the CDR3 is TGCGCCAGCAGCCCCGGGACAGCCTTCTCTGGGGCCAACGTCCTGACTTTC.